This T cell receptor beta chain was sequenced in a study of blood T cell repertoires in COVID-19. Study overall: Samples came from the United States, Italy and Spain, spanning acute and convalescent COVID-19.

Study processing details: How many nucleated cells were present was estimated from reference gene primer amplification. The data were produced by immunoSEQ multiplex PCR, yet TCRdb's version contains in-frame clones alone and is incomplete. D and trimming were read from the DNA, whereas the V and J calls and clone size are those reported in that table. The sample yields around 200,000 clones, 80% to 90% seen once. Trimming took 1 base from V and 2 from J, leaving 15 bases between them. Germline loops: CDR1 LGHNT, CDR2 FRNRAP. The CDR3 has 17 amino acids. The rearrangement links TRBV12-5 to TRBJ2-1; D might be TRBD2 (7 bases). Sample: peripheral blood. The TCR comes from a human donor with active or convalescent COVID-19. The donor label of this sample is uncertain. Here the CDR3 DNA reads TGTGCTAGTGGTTTGGGACGTGGCGGGGGCGCCTACAATGAGCAGTTCTTC. Its protein is CASGLGRGGGAYNEQFF.